This record looks at one T cell receptor beta chain sequence and its context. Its antigen is not known. The data derive from a study of early stage breast cancer tumors. Study observations and caveats: Enriched TCRB sequences shared across patients were mostly commonly generated sequences.

Each sample had two DNA replicates, roughly 0.5 ug blood or 1.5 ug tissue. TCRdb's table, derived via immunoSEQ multiplex PCR, lists solely in-frame clones and lacks some. The sample holds roughly 40,000 clones, around two thirds seen once. The receptor was derived from a person aged 50 to 59 with breast cancer. Source material: blood.

The CDR3 protein is CASSGGRGRSGLEQFF. CDR3 nucleotides: TGTGCCAGCAGCGGGGGTCGTGGGAGGTCGGGGCTGGAGCAGTTCTTC. The chain employs TRBV27 and TRBJ2-1; a possible D gene is TRBD2 (6 bases). CDR1 is MNHEY, CDR2 SMNVEV, per germline (reference sequence). V shed 6 bases and J shed 10 bases, with 25 bases lying between them. The length of the CDR3 is 16 residues.